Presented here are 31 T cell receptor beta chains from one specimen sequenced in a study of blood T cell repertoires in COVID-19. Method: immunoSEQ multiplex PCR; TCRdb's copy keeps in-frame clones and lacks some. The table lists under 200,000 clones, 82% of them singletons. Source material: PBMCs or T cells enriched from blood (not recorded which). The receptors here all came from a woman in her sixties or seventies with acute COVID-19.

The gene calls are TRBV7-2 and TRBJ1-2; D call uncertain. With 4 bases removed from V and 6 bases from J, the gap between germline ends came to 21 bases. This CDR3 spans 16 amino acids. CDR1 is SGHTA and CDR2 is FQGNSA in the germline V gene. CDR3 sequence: CASSSLGVKEGDGYTF. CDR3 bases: TGTGCCAGCAGCTCTCTCGGGGTGAAGGAAGGCGATGGCTACACCTTC.

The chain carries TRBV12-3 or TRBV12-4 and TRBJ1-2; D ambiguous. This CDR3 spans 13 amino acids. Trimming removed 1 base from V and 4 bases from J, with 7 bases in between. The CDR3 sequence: CASSLEGGYGYTF. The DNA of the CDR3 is TGTGCCAGCAGTTTAGAGGGAGGCTATGGCTACACCTTC.

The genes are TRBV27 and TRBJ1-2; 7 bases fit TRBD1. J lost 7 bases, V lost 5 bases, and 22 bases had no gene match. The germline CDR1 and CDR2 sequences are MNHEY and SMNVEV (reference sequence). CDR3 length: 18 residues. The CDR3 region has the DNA TGTGCCAGCAGTGACTACGTTCGGGTGAGGGACAGTTATGCTGGCTACACCTTC. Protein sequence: CASSDYVRVRDSYAGYTF.

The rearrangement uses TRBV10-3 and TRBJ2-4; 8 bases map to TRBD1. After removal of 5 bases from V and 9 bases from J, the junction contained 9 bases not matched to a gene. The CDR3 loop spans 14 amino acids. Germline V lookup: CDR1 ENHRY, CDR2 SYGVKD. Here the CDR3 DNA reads TGTGCCATCAGTTCCGACAGGGGCGCGGCCATTCAGTACTTC. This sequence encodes CAISSDRGAAIQYF.

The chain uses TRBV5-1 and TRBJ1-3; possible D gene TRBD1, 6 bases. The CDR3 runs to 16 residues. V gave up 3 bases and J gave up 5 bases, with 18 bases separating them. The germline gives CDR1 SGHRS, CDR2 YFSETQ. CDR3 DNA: TGCGCCAGCAGCTCGCAGGGACACGCAAGTAGAAACACCATATATTTT. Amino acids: CASSSQGHASRNTIYF.

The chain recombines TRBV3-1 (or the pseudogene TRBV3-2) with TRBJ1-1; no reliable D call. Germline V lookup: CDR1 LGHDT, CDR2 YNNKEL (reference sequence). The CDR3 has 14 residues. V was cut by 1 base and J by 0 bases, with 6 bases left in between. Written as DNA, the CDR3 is TGTGCCAGCAGCCAAGTTACGGTGAACACTGAAGCTTTCTTT. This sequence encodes CASSQVTVNTEAFF.

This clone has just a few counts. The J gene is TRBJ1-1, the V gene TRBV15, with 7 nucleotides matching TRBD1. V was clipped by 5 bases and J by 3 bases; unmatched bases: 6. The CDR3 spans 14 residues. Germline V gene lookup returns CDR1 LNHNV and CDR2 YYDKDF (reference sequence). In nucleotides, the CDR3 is TGTGCCACCAGCTACGACAGGGTCGACACTGAAGCTTTCTTT. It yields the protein CATSYDRVDTEAFF.

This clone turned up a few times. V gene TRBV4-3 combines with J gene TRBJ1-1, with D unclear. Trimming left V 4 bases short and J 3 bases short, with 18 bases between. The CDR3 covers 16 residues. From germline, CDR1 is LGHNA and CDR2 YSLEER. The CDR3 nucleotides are TGCGCCAGCAGCCCCGGGAGGTTGGTTTTAGACACTGAAGCTTTCTTT. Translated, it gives CASSPGRLVLDTEAFF.

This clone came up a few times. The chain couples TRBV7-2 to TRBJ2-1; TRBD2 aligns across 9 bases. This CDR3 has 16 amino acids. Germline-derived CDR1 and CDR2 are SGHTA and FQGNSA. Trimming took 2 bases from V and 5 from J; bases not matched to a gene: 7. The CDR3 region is CASSLRASGVDNEQFF. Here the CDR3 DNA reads TGTGCCAGCAGCTTAAGGGCTAGCGGGGTCGACAATGAGCAGTTCTTC. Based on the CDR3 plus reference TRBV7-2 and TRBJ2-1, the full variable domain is GAGVSQSPSNKVTEKGKDVELRCDPISGHTALYWYRQSLGQGLEFLIYFQGNSAPDKSGLPSDRFSAERTGGSVSTLTIQRTQQEDSAVYLCASSLRASGVDNEQFFGPGTRLTVL.

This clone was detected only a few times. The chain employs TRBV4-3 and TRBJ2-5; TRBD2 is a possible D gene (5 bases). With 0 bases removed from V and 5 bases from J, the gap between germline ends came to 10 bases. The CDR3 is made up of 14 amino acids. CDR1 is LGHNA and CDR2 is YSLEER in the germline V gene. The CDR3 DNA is TGCGCCAGCAGCCAAGATGTAAGAGGGGAGACCCAGTACTTC. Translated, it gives CASSQDVRGETQYF.

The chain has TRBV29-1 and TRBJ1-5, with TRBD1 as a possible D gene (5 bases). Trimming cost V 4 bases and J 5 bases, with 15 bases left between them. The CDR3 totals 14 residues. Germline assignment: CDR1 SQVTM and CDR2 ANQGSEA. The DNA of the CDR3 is TGCAGCGTTGGAGGCGGGGGGTCAGATCAGCCCCAGCATTTT. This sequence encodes CSVGGGGSDQPQHF.

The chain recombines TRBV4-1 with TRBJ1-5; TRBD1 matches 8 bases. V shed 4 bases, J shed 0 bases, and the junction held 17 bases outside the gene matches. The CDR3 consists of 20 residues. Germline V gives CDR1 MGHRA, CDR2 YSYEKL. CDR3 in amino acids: CASSREQGAGLSLSNQPQHF. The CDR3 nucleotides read TGCGCCAGCAGCCGGGAGCAGGGGGCAGGTCTCTCCCTTAGCAATCAGCCCCAGCATTTT.

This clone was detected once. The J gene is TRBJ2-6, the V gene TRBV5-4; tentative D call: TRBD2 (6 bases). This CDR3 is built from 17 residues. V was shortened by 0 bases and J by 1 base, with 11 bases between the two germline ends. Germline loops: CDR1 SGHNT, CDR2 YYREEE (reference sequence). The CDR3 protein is CASSLAGAGSGANVLTF. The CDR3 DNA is TGTGCCAGCAGCTTGGCCGGTGCGGGGTCTGGGGCCAACGTCCTGACTTTC. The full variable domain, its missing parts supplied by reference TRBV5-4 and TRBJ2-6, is ETGVTQSPTHLIKTRGQQVTLRCSSQSGHNTVSWYQQALGQGPQFIFQYYREEENGRGNFPPRFSGLQFPNYSSELNVNALELDDSALYLCASSLAGAGSGANVLTFGAGSRLTVL.

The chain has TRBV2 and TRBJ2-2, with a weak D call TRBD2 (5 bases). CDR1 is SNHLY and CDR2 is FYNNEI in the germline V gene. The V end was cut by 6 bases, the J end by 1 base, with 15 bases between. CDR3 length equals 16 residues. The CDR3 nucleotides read TGTGCCAGCAGCGAAACTAGTCTCCGGAACACCGGGGAGCTGTTTTTT. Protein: CASSETSLRNTGELFF.

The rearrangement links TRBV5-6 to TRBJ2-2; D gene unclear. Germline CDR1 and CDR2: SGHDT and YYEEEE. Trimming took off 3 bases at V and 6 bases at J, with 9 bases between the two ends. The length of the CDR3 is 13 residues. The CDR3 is CASSCELPGELFF. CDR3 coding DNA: TGTGCCAGCAGCTGTGAGCTGCCCGGGGAGCTGTTTTTT.

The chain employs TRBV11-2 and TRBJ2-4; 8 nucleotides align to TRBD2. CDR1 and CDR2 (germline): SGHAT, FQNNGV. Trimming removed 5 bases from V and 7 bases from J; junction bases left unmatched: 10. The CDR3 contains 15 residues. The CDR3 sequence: CASSHTGTRHNIQYF. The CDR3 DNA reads TGTGCCAGCAGCCACACCGGGACTAGACATAACATTCAGTACTTC.

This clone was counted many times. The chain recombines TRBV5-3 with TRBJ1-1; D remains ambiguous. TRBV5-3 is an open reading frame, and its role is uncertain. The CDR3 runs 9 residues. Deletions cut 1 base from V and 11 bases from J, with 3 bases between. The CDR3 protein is CARSLYAFF. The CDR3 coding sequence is TGTGCCAGAAGCTTGTATGCTTTCTTT.

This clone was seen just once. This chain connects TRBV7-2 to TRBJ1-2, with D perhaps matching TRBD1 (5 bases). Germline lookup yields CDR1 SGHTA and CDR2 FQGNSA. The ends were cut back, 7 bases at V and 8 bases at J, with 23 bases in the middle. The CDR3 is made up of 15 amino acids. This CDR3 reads CASTSAGMGGEGYTF. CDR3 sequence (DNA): TGTGCCAGCACGTCCGCAGGGATGGGGGGAGAGGGCTACACCTTC.

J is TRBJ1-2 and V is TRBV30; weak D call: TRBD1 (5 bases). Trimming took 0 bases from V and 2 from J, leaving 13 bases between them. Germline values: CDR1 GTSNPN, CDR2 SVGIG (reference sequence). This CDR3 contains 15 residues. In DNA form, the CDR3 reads TGTGCCTGGAGTGTAAGGGAAACAGGCAACTATGGCTACACCTTC. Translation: CAWSVRETGNYGYTF. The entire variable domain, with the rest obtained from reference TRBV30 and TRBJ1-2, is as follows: SQTIHQWPATLVQPVGSPLSLECTVEGTSNPNLYWYRQAAGRGLQLLFYSVGIGQISSEVPQNLSASRPQDRQFILSSKKLLLSDSGFYLCAWSVRETGNYGYTFGSGTRLTVV.

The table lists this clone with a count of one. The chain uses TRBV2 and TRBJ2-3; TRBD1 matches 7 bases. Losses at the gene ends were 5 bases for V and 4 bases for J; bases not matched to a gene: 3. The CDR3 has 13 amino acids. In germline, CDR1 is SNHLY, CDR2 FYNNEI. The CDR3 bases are TGTGCCAGCAGTCCTCAGGGGGCAGATACGCAGTATTTT. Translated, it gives CASSPQGADTQYF.

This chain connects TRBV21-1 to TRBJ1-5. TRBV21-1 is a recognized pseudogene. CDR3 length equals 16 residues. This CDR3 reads CASTGEPWGGYQPQHF. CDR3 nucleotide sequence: TGTGCCAGCACCGGGGAGCCTTGGGGGGGATATCAGCCCCAGCATTTT.

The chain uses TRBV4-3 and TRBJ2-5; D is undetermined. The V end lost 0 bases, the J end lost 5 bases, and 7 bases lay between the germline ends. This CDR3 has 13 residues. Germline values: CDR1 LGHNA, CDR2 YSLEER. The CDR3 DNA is TGCGCCAGCAGCCAAGATGTCAGGGAGACCCAGTACTTC. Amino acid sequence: CASSQDVRETQYF.

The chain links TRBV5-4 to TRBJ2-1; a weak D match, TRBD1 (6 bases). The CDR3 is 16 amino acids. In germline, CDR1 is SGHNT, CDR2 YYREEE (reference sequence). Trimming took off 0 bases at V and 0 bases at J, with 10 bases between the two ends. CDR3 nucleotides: TGTGCCAGCAGCTTGGACAGGGAGAGCTCCTACAATGAGCAGTTCTTC. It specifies CASSLDRESSYNEQFF.

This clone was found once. Here the CDR3 DNA reads TGTGCCAGCACCCCAGACAATGAGCAGTTCTTC. This gives the protein CASTPDNEQFF. The chain links TRBV7-2 to TRBJ2-1; D call uncertain. The CDR3 runs 11 residues. Trimming removed 7 bases at V and 5 bases at J, with 6 bases between. Germline CDR1 reads SGHTA; CDR2 reads FQGNSA.

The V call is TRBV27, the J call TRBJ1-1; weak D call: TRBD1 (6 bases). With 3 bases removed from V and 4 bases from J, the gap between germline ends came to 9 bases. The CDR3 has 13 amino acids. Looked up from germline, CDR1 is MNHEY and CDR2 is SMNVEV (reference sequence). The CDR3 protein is CASSLNRVTEAFF. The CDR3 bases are TGTGCCAGCAGTTTGAACAGGGTCACTGAAGCTTTCTTT.

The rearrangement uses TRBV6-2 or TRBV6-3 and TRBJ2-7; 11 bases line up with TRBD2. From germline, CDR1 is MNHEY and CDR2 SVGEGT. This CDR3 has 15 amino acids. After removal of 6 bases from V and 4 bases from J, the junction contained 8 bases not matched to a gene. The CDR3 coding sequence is TGTGCCAGCAGCCCTGGGGGGACTAGCGGTTACGAGCAGTACGTC. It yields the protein CASSPGGTSGYEQYV.

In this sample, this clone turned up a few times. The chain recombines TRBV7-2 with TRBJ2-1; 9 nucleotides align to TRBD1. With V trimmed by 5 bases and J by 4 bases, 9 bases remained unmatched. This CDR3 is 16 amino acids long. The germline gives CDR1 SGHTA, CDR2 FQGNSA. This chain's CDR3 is CASSHSRDRAYNEQFF. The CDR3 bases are TGTGCCAGCAGCCACTCCCGGGACAGGGCATACAATGAGCAGTTCTTC.

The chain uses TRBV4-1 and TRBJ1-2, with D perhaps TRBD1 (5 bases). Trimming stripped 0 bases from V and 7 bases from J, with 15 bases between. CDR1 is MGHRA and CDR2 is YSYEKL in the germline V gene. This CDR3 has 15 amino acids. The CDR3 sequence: CASSQELAGRLGYTF. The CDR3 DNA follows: TGCGCCAGCAGCCAAGAGTTGGCAGGGAGGCTTGGCTACACCTTC.

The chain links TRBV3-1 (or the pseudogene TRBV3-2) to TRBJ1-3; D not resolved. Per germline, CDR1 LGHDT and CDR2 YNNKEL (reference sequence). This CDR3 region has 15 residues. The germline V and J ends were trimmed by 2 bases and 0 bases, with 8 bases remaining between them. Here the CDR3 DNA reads TGTGCCAGCAGCCAACTACGGGACTCTGGAAACACCATATATTTT. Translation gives CASSQLRDSGNTIYF.

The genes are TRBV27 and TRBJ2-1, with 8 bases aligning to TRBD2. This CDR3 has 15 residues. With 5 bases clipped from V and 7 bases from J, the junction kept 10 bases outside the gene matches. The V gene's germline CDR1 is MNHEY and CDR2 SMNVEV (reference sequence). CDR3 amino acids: CASSRPGTRRNEQFF. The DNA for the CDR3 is TGTGCCAGCAGTCGGCCGGGGACTAGGAGGAATGAGCAGTTCTTC.

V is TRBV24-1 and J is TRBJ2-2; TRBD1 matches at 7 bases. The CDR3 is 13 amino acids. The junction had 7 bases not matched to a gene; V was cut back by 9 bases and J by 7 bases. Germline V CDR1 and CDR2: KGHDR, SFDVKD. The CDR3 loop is CATRDSLLGELFF. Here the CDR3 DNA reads TGTGCCACCCGGGACAGCCTCCTCGGGGAGCTGTTTTTT.